This T cell receptor beta chain comes out of a study of T cells in Graves' hyperthyroidism and ophthalmopathy. Using RNA transcripts as the source, TCR beta CDR3 regions were amplified. The study used the HTBI primer set for a first-round RT-PCR of the TCR CDR3. TCRdb re-called the multiplex PCR reads with MiXCR, one entry per CDR3 protein. The sample carries around 600,000 distinct CDR3 sequences, 45% recorded once. This clonotype was seen ten or more times. This CDR3 contains 16 residues. Germline V CDR1 and CDR2: LNHNV, YYDKDF (reference sequence). The V gene lost 4 bases and the J gene lost 8 bases, with 23 bases spanning the gap.

The chain links TRBV15 to TRBJ1-2, with D possibly TRBD1 on 6 matching bases. The sample taken for sequencing was peripheral blood or thyroid tissue (not recorded which). The clonotype was recovered from an adult man with Graves' disease, either hyperthyroidism or ophthalmopathy (not recorded which). CDR3 nucleotides: TGTGCCACCAGCATCCCGGGCCAGGGGATAGCAGAAGGCTACACCTTC. This encodes CATSIPGQGIAEGYTF.